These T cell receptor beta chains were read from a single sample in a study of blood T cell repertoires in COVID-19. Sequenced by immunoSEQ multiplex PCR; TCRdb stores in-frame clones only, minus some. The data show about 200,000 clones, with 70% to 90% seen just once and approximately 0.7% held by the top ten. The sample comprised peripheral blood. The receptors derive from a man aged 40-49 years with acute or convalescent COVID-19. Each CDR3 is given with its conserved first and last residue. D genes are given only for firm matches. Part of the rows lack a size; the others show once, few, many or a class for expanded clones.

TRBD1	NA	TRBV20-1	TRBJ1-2	TGCAGTGCTAGTGACAGGGGACGGAGTGGCTACACCTTC	CSASDRGRSGYTF
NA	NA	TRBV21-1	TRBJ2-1	TGTGCCACCCGGAGGACTAGTTGGGATGAGCAGTTCTTC	CATRRTSWDEQFF
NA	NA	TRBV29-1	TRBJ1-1	TGCAGCGTTGCCCAGGGTCAAACTGAAGCTTTCTTT	CSVAQGQTEAFF
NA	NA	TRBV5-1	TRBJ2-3	TGCGCCAGCAGCTTGGGCGGGTACACAGATACGCAGTATTTT	CASSLGGYTDTQYF
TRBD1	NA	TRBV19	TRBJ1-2	TGTGCCAGTAGTAGGTCAAAGGGGGCTTTCTATGGCTACACCTTC	CASSRSKGAFYGYTF
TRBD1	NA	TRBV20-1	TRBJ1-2	TGCAGTGCTTTTTACAGGGGAGGCTACACCTTC	CSAFYRGGYTF
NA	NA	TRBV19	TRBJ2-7	TGTGCCAGTAGTAGGGACACGCTTGGGGAGCAGTACTTC	CASSRDTLGEQYF
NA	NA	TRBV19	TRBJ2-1	TGTGCCAGTAGTATATCTGCGCGGAGAGCCTACAATGAGCAGTTCTTC	CASSISARRAYNEQFF
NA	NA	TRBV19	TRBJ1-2	TGTGCCAGTAGTATGGGCAGGGATAATGGCTACACCTTC	CASSMGRDNGYTF
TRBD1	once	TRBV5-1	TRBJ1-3	TGCGCCAGCAGCCGCGGGGACAGGAGCTCTGGAAACACCATATATTTT	CASSRGDRSSGNTIYF
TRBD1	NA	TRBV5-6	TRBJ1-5	TGTGCCAGCAGCTACGGACAGGGGAACCTTCGGCGGCCCCAGCATTTT	CASSYGQGNLRRPQHF
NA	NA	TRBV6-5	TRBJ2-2	TGTGCCAGCGGAAGCCGGACAGTCGGGGAGCTGTTTTTT	CASGSRTVGELFF
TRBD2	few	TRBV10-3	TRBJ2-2	TGTGCCATCAGTGAGTCGGGACTAGCCCTTAACACCGGGGAGCTGTTTTTT	CAISESGLALNTGELFF
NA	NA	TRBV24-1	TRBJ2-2	TGTGCCACCAGTGCCCCCAGGGGGAACACCGGGGAGCTGTTTTTT	CATSAPRGNTGELFF
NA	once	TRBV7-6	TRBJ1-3	TGTGCCAGCAGCCAGGGCGGAGGGTCGGGGGGAAACACCATATATTTT	CASSQGGGSGGNTIYF
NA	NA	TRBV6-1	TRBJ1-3	TGTGCCAGCAGTGAGTTAGGTTGGCCGAGGAAACCCTCTGGAAACACCATATATTTT	CASSELGWPRKPSGNTIYF
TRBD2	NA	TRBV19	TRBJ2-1	TGTGCCAGTAGTGGGACTAGCGGGAGCTTAGATGAGCAGTTCTTC	CASSGTSGSLDEQFF
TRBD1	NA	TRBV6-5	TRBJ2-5	TGTGCCAGCAGTTACTCAGGGACAGGGGAGACCCAGTACTTC	CASSYSGTGETQYF
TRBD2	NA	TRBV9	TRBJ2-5	TGTGCCAGCAGCGTAGGACTAGCGGGTAGGCAAGAGACCCAGTACTTC	CASSVGLAGRQETQYF
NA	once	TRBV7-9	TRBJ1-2	TGTGCCAGCAGCTTAGGGGCAGGGGCGATAAACTATGGCTACACCTTC	CASSLGAGAINYGYTF
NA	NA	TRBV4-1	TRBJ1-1	TGCGCCAGCAGCCATCTGACAGGTTTGAACACTGAAGCTTTCTTT	CASSHLTGLNTEAFF
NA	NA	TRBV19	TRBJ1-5	TGTGCCAGTAGATTCGACAGTTATAGCAATCAGCCCCAGCATTTT	CASRFDSYSNQPQHF
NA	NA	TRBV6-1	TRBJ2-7	TGTGCCAGCAGTGTATTCCGCGACAGGTCTTCGGGGGAGCAGTACTTC	CASSVFRDRSSGEQYF
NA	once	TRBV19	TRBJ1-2	TGTGCCAGTAGTATGGAGGGGCAGAACCACTATGGCTACACCTTC	CASSMEGQNHYGYTF
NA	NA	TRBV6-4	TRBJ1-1	TGTGCCAGCAGTGTTACAGGGACGAACACTGAAGCTTTCTTT	CASSVTGTNTEAFF
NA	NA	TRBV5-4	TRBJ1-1	TGTGCCAGCAGCTACATGGCTGAAGCTTTCTTT	CASSYMAEAFF
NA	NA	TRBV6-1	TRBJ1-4	TGTGCCAGCAGTGAACGGTGGGAAAAACTGTTTTTT	CASSERWEKLFF
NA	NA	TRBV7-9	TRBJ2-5	TGTGCCAGCAGCCACAATACCCCGGGGGAGACCCAGTACTTC	CASSHNTPGETQYF
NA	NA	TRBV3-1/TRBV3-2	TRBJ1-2	TGTGCCAGCAGCCAAGTTCTCAGTCATGGCTACACCTTC	CASSQVLSHGYTF
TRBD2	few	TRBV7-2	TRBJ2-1	TGTGCCAGCAGCGCCGGACTAGCGGGAGCCAATGAGCAGTTCTTC	CASSAGLAGANEQFF
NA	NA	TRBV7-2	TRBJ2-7	TGTGCCAGCAGCTTAGGTGTATCTAGCTCCTACGAGCAGTACTTC	CASSLGVSSSYEQYF